Presented here are 9 T cell receptor beta chains from one specimen sequenced in a study of PD-1 blockade in classical Hodgkin lymphoma. Assay used: immunoSEQ multiplex PCR; TCRdb lists only in-frame clones, some missing. The sample shows roughly 60,000 clones, over 85% of them seen only once. Specified time point: cycle 4 day 1 (C4D1), after more than five weeks of nivolumab. The patients all showed relapse after autologous stem cell transplantation, while their brentuximab vedotin exposure varied. The input for sequencing was peripheral blood mononuclear cells (PBMCs), taken before the fourth cycle of nivolumab. These receptors were taken from a human donor with classical Hodgkin lymphoma.

The rearrangement links TRBV29-1 to TRBJ2-3; the match to TRBD1 covers 7 bases. The CDR3 is made up of 16 amino acids. The V and J ends lost 0 bases and 4 bases, in that order; junction bases with no gene match: 10. Germline V gives CDR1 SQVTM, CDR2 ANQGSEA. CDR3 region: CSVEDVIDRVADTQYF. CDR3 DNA: TGCAGCGTTGAAGATGTTATAGACAGGGTGGCAGATACGCAGTATTTT.

The chain is built from TRBV25-1 and TRBJ2-6; D unclear. Germline V gene data show CDR1 as MGHDK and CDR2 as SYGVNS. This CDR3 contains 13 residues. V lost 4 bases to trimming and J lost 4 bases, with 5 bases between them. The CDR3: CASSAYGANVLTF. DNA of the CDR3: TGTGCCAGCAGTGCATACGGGGCCAACGTCCTGACTTTC.

The rearrangement joins TRBV9 to TRBJ1-3; D unclear. The CDR3 extends over 17 amino acids. Germline CDR1 reads SGDLS; CDR2 reads YYNGEE. V was cut by 2 bases and J by 0 bases, with 15 bases left in between. The CDR3 region has the DNA TGTGCCAGCAGCGTCGGCTCGACGTCAAGCTCTGGAAACACCATATATTTT. Its protein is CASSVGSTSSSGNTIYF.

This rearrangement joins TRBV27 to TRBJ1-2, with 7 bases aligning to TRBD1. The length of the CDR3 is 12 residues. Germline assignment: CDR1 MNHEY and CDR2 SMNVEV (reference sequence). The ends lost 8 bases at V and 8 bases at J; junction bases unmatched: 8. CDR3 sequence reads: CASGRPGGGYTF. The CDR3 DNA reads TGTGCCAGCGGACGCCCAGGGGGAGGCTACACCTTC.

The rearrangement uses TRBV4-1 and TRBJ2-3; 8 nucleotides line up with TRBD1. J gave up 2 bases and V 5 bases, and 3 bases lay outside the gene matches. This CDR3 contains 14 residues. Germline assignment: CDR1 MGHRA and CDR2 YSYEKL. CDR3 region: CASSDRGNTDTQYF. The CDR3 nucleotides read TGCGCCAGCAGCGACAGGGGAAACACAGATACGCAGTATTTT.

The V gene is TRBV15, the J gene TRBJ2-3; 9 bases are shared with TRBD1. Germline assignment: CDR1 LNHNV and CDR2 YYDKDF (reference sequence). Germline trimming cut 5 bases from V and 6 bases from J; bases unmatched to any gene: 15. The CDR3 consists of 17 residues. Here the CDR3 reads CATSWAWDRVGPDTQYF. CDR3 in DNA: TGTGCCACCAGCTGGGCGTGGGACAGGGTAGGGCCGGATACGCAGTATTTT.

The chain recombines TRBV5-1 with TRBJ2-5; D gene unclear. CDR1 SGHRS and CDR2 YFSETQ come from the germline V gene. This CDR3 contains 14 residues. V dropped 0 bases and J dropped 4 bases, with 10 bases sitting between them. The CDR3 region has the DNA TGCGCCAGCAGCTTGGCTGGGATGGGAGAGACCCAGTACTTC. Amino acid sequence: CASSLAGMGETQYF. The entire variable domain, with the rest obtained from reference TRBV5-1 and TRBJ2-5, is as follows: KAGVTQTPRYLIKTRGQQVTLSCSPISGHRSVSWYQQTPGQGLQFLFEYFSETQRNKGNFPGRFSGRQFSNSRSEMNVSTLELGDSALYLCASSLAGMGETQYFGPGTRLLVL.

This chain's CDR3 is CASSPTRLQGEETQYF. The CDR3, as DNA: TGTGCCAGCAGTCCAACAAGACTTCAGGGGGAAGAGACCCAGTACTTC. V and J are TRBV6-8 and TRBJ2-5, with 7 bases that match TRBD1. V was clipped by 5 bases and J by 3 bases; unmatched bases: 12. CDR1 MNHGY and CDR2 SAAAGT come from the germline V gene. The CDR3 loop spans 16 amino acids.

The chain has TRBV7-9 and TRBJ1-1; D gene ambiguous. The CDR3 has 12 residues. Germline CDR1 and CDR2: SEHNR and FQNEAQ (reference sequence). The V gene lost 3 bases and the J gene lost 0 bases, with 2 bases spanning the gap. The CDR3 is CASSFVNTEAFF. DNA of the CDR3: TGTGCCAGCAGCTTCGTGAACACTGAAGCTTTCTTT.